A single sample gave rise to the 24 T cell receptor beta chains below, sequenced in a study of T cell responses to AZD1222 COVID-19 vaccine. This table comes from immunoSEQ multiplex PCR, and its TCRdb copy is limited to in-frame clones, with some not included. The repertoire includes around 100,000 clones, roughly 90% of them detected once, and roughly 1.3% sits in the top ten. The sequencing used peripheral blood, collected on day 0 of AZD1222 vaccination. Receptors originate from an adult in good health.

V is TRBV4-3 and J is TRBJ1-2; unclear D gene. V lost 0 bases, J lost 7 bases, and 6 bases lay in between. Germline V gene lookup returns CDR1 LGHNA and CDR2 YSLEER. The CDR3 runs 12 residues. In DNA, the CDR3 is TGCGCCAGCAGCCAAGATTTGAGTGGCTACACCTTC. Encoded protein: CASSQDLSGYTF.

In this sample, this clone turned up once. The rearrangement joins TRBV5-4 to TRBJ1-1; 7 bases are a match to TRBD1. The trim removed 3 bases at V and 3 bases at J, leaving 5 bases unmatched. CDR1 is SGHNT and CDR2 is YYREEE in the germline V gene (reference sequence). The CDR3 length is 14 residues. CDR3 bases: TGTGCCAGCAGCTATCAGGGGGTAGACACTGAAGCTTTCTTT. This encodes CASSYQGVDTEAFF. The full variable domain, its missing parts supplied by reference TRBV5-4 and TRBJ1-1, is ETGVTQSPTHLIKTRGQQVTLRCSSQSGHNTVSWYQQALGQGPQFIFQYYREEENGRGNFPPRFSGLQFPNYSSELNVNALELDDSALYLCASSYQGVDTEAFFGQGTRLTVV.

This rearrangement joins TRBV28 to TRBJ1-1; D is unclear. The germline V gene has CDR1 MDHEN and CDR2 SYDVKM. The CDR3 is 13 residues long. V was shortened by 8 bases and J by 0 bases, with 10 bases between the two germline ends. CDR3 nucleotide sequence: TGTGCCAGCTTCGGGAGCATGAACACTGAAGCTTTCTTT. The encoded protein is CASFGSMNTEAFF.

The chain is built from TRBV9 and TRBJ1-1; 7 bases match TRBD1. This CDR3 has 13 amino acids. The J segment lost 7 bases and the V segment lost 4 bases, leaving 7 bases of the junction unmatched. From germline, CDR1 is SGDLS and CDR2 YYNGEE. The CDR3 reads CASSLLWDSEAFF. CDR3 coding DNA: TGTGCCAGCAGCCTCCTGTGGGACAGTGAAGCTTTCTTT.

This clone appeared once. The chain employs TRBV20-1 and TRBJ1-1; unclear D gene. The CDR3 has 11 amino acids. V shed 0 bases and J shed 7 bases, with 6 bases lying between them. CDR1 and CDR2 (germline): DFQATT, SNEGSKA (reference sequence). This chain's CDR3 is CSARDQNEAFF. CDR3 coding DNA: TGCAGTGCTAGAGATCAGAATGAAGCTTTCTTT.

The chain employs TRBV7-2 and TRBJ1-5; D is unclear. V was clipped by 3 bases and J by 6 bases, with 15 bases between them. Germline-derived CDR1 and CDR2 are SGHTA and FQGNSA. The CDR3 extends over 15 amino acids. CDR3 in DNA: TGTGCCAGCAGCTTGGGCCCCACCCGGGCTCAGCCCCAGCATTTT. This gives the protein CASSLGPTRAQPQHF.

The V call is TRBV7-9, the J call TRBJ1-4; D might be TRBD1 (5 bases). CDR1 and CDR2 from the germline V gene are SEHNR and FQNEAQ (reference sequence). The length of the CDR3 is 15 residues. V lost 2 bases to trimming and J lost 12 bases, with 19 bases between them. CDR3 residues: CASSLSGGRGLELFF. For the CDR3, the DNA is TGTGCCAGCAGCTTAAGTGGAGGGCGGGGACTTGAACTGTTTTTT. The whole variable domain, remainder taken from reference TRBV7-9 and TRBJ1-4, is DTGVSQNPRHKITKRGQNVTFRCDPISEHNRLYWYRQTLGQGPEFLTYFQNEAQLEKSRLLSDRFSAERPKGSFSTLEIQRTEQGDSAMYLCASSLSGGRGLELFFGSGTQLSVL.

The rearrangement uses TRBV20-1 and TRBJ2-6; possibly TRBD1 for D (6 bases). Trimming left V 3 bases short and J 2 bases short, with 20 bases between. Looked up from germline, CDR1 is DFQATT and CDR2 is SNEGSKA (reference sequence). The CDR3 totals 18 residues. The CDR3 loop is CSASFLGQGWTGANVLTF. In DNA form, the CDR3 reads TGCAGTGCTAGTTTTCTGGGACAAGGATGGACTGGGGCCAACGTCCTGACTTTC.

CDR3 in DNA: TGTGCCAGCAGCCACATTTGGGGAAGAGGCAATCAGCCCCAGCATTTT. Encoded protein: CASSHIWGRGNQPQHF. The rearrangement joins TRBV3-1 (or the pseudogene TRBV3-2) to TRBJ1-5; D is unresolved. Trimming took off 3 bases at V and 2 bases at J, with 14 bases between the two ends. The CDR3 extends over 16 amino acids. Looked up from germline, CDR1 is LGHDT and CDR2 is YNNKEL (reference sequence).

The chain combines TRBV28 with TRBJ1-2; a weak D match, TRBD1 (6 bases). Trimming removed 6 bases from V and 7 bases from J, with 12 bases in between. This CDR3 is built from 12 residues. The germline CDR1 and CDR2 sequences are MDHEN and SYDVKM. This chain's CDR3 is CASRAGARGYTF. Here the CDR3 DNA reads TGTGCCAGCAGGGCAGGGGCGCGTGGCTACACCTTC.

V and J are TRBV5-1 and TRBJ2-1; 10 nucleotides align to TRBD2. The germline gives CDR1 SGHRS, CDR2 YFSETQ. Unmatched junction bases numbered 3, after V lost 1 base and J lost 8 bases. CDR3 size: 14 residues. The CDR3 nucleotides are TGCGCCAGCAGCTTGCTCGGGACTAGCGATGAGCAGTTCTTC. Protein: CASSLLGTSDEQFF.

CDR3 protein: CASSFFLDFDTQYF. The CDR3 nucleotides read TGTGCCAGCAGTTTCTTTTTGGACTTCGATACGCAGTATTTT. V gene TRBV27 combines with J gene TRBJ2-3; the D gene is possibly TRBD2 (5 bases). V was trimmed by 3 bases and J by 6 bases, leaving 13 bases between them. From germline, CDR1 is MNHEY and CDR2 SMNVEV (reference sequence). The CDR3 is made up of 14 amino acids.

The CDR3 bases are TGTGCCAGCAGCTTAGATTTTGAAAAACTGTTTTTT. It translates to CASSLDFEKLFF. The chain couples TRBV11-3 to TRBJ1-4, with D unclear. The CDR3 length is 12 residues. V was pared by 0 bases and J by 7 bases, with 3 bases between. Germline V gives CDR1 SGHNT, CDR2 YENEEA.

This clone was seen only once. The J gene is TRBJ2-7, the V gene TRBV19; 7 bases align to TRBD1. The CDR3 spans 15 residues. V trimming: 5 bases; J trimming: 5 bases; junction bases outside the gene matches: 12. From germline, CDR1 is LNHDA and CDR2 SQIVND (reference sequence). CDR3 loop: CASSPYRGSSHEQYF. CDR3 coding DNA: TGTGCCAGTAGTCCATACAGGGGATCGTCGCACGAGCAGTACTTC.

The count of this clone is one. The CDR3 nucleotides are TGTGCCAGCCTGGGACTTGTGGGGACTGAAGCTTTCTTT. Its protein is CASLGLVGTEAFF. The chain joins TRBV19 to TRBJ1-1, with a weak D call TRBD1 (5 bases). Per the germline V gene, CDR1 is LNHDA and CDR2 is SQIVND (reference sequence). With 9 bases removed from V and 5 bases from J, the gap between germline ends came to 16 bases. The CDR3 sequence is 13 residues long.

This clone is a singleton in its sample. CDR3 in DNA: TGTGCCACCAGTGAATCCGGGACAGGTAACCAAGAGACCCAGTACTTC. This sequence encodes CATSESGTGNQETQYF. This chain links TRBV24-1 with TRBJ2-5, with TRBD1 matching over 8 bases. There are 16 residues in the CDR3. Germline CDR1 reads KGHDR; CDR2 reads SFDVKD. The V and J ends lost 4 bases and 0 bases, in that order; junction bases with no gene match: 6.

The chain is built from TRBV27 and TRBJ1-2, with 8 bases that match TRBD1. This CDR3 is 11 amino acids long. Trimming cost V 10 bases and J 8 bases; bases outside gene matches: 6. In germline, CDR1 is MNHEY, CDR2 SMNVEV (reference sequence). The CDR3 spells CATQGAKGYTF. The CDR3 DNA is TGTGCCACCCAGGGGGCCAAAGGCTACACCTTC.

The gene calls are TRBV5-3 and TRBJ1-3, with TRBD1 as a possible D gene (5 bases). TRBV5-3 is an ORF, with its function uncertain. The CDR3 runs 15 residues. The V end lost 4 bases, the J end lost 0 bases, and 11 bases lay between the germline ends. The CDR3 bases are TGTGCCAGAAGCCCCCAGGGCTTCTCTGGAAACACCATATATTTT. Amino acid sequence: CARSPQGFSGNTIYF.

The chain employs TRBV13 and TRBJ1-2; D remains unclear. The CDR3 runs to 14 residues. Germline V gene data show CDR1 as PRHDT and CDR2 as FYEKMQ (reference sequence). V gave up 2 bases and J gave up 4 bases, with 11 bases separating them. This CDR3 reads CASSLSDVSYGYTF. The CDR3 coding sequence is TGTGCCAGCAGCTTAAGTGACGTATCCTATGGCTACACCTTC.

This clone was observed a handful of times. The rearrangement joins TRBV6-2 or TRBV6-3 to TRBJ1-2, with D possibly TRBD1 on 5 matching bases. Germline V gene lookup returns CDR1 MNHEY and CDR2 SVGEGT. Trimming took 6 bases from V and 2 from J, leaving 10 bases between them. CDR3 length equals 13 residues. The CDR3 loop is CASSPTENYGYTF. The CDR3 coding sequence is TGTGCCAGCAGCCCGACAGAAAACTATGGCTACACCTTC.

The CDR3 sequence is CASSLNRAVSPLHF. CDR3 coding DNA: TGTGCCAGCAGCTTAAACAGGGCAGTTTCACCCCTCCACTTT. The genes are TRBV11-3 and TRBJ1-6; maybe TRBD1 (6 bases). V lost 2 bases and J lost 9, with 11 bases in between. CDR1 SGHNT and CDR2 YENEEA come from the germline V gene. CDR3 length equals 14 residues.

This sequence joins TRBV7-2 and TRBJ1-1; D uncertain. The V gene's germline CDR1 is SGHTA and CDR2 FQGNSA. V was shortened by 5 bases and J by 0 bases, with 13 bases between the two germline ends. This CDR3 is 15 amino acids long. CDR3 residues: CASSPAPGLNTEAFF. The CDR3 coding sequence is TGTGCCAGCAGCCCAGCCCCGGGATTGAACACTGAAGCTTTCTTT.

This clone was observed a handful of times. The chain has TRBV19 and TRBJ2-2; tentatively, D is TRBD1 or TRBD2 (7 bases each). Germline V gene data show CDR1 as LNHDA and CDR2 as SQIVND (reference sequence). Trimming pared 7 bases from V and 5 bases from J, leaving 14 bases between. This CDR3 comprises 14 residues. This chain's CDR3 is CASTRQGGTGELFF. CDR3 nucleotide sequence: TGTGCCAGTACGAGACAGGGAGGGACCGGGGAGCTGTTTTTT.

This chain's CDR3 is CASKRDRNTGELFF. The CDR3 DNA sequence: TGTGCCAGCAAGCGGGACAGGAACACCGGGGAGCTGTTTTTT. The V call is TRBV11-3, the J call TRBJ2-2; the D call may be TRBD1 or TRBD2 (7 bases each). This CDR3 spans 14 amino acids. CDR1 and CDR2 from the germline V gene are SGHNT and YENEEA. V shed 7 bases and J shed 1 base, with 10 bases lying between them. The whole variable domain, filled in from reference TRBV11-3 and TRBJ2-2, reads EAGVVQSPRYKIIEKKQPVAFWCNPISGHNTLYWYLQNLGQGPELLIRYENEEAVDDSQLPKDRFSAERLKGVDSTLKIQPAELGDSAVYLCASKRDRNTGELFFGEGSRLTVL.